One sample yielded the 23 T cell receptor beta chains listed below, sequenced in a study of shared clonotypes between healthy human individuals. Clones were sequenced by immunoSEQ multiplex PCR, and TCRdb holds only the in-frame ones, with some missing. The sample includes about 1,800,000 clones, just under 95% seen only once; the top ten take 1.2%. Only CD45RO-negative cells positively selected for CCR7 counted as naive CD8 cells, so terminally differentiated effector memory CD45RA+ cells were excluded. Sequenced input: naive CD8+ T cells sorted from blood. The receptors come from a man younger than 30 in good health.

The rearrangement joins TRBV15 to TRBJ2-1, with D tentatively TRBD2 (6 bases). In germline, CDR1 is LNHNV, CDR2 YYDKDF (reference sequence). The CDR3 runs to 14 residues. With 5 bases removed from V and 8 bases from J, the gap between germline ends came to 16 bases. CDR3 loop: CATSSHHSGDEQFF. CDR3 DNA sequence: TGTGCCACCAGCTCTCACCACTCGGGAGATGAGCAGTTCTTC.

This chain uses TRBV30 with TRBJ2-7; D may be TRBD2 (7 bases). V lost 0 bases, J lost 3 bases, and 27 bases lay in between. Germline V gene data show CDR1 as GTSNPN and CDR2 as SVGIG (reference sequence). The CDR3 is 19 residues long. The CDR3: CAWSVWPYRGALTDYEQYF. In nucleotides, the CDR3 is TGTGCCTGGAGTGTATGGCCCTACCGGGGGGCTCTGACAGACTACGAGCAGTACTTC.

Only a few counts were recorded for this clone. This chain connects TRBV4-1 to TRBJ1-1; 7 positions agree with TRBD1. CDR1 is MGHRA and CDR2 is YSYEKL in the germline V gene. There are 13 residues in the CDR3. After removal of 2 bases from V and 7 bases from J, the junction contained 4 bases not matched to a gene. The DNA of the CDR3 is TGCGCCAGCAGCCAAATCGGGACAGTTGAAGCTTTCTTT. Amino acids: CASSQIGTVEAFF.

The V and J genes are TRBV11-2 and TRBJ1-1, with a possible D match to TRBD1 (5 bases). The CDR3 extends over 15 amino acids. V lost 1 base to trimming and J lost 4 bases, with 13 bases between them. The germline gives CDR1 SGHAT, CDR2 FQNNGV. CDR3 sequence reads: CASSLGWGVSTEAFF. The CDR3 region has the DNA TGTGCCAGCAGCTTAGGATGGGGGGTGAGCACTGAAGCTTTCTTT.

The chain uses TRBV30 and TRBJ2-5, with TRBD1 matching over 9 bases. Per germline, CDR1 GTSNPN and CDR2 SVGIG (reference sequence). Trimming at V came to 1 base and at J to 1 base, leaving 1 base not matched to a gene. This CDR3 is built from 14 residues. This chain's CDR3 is CAWSDRGPQETQYF. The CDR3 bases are TGTGCCTGGAGTGACAGGGGGCCCCAAGAGACCCAGTACTTC. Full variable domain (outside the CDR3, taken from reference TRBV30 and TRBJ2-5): SQTIHQWPATLVQPVGSPLSLECTVEGTSNPNLYWYRQAAGRGLQLLFYSVGIGQISSEVPQNLSASRPQDRQFILSSKKLLLSDSGFYLCAWSDRGPQETQYFGPGTRLLVL.

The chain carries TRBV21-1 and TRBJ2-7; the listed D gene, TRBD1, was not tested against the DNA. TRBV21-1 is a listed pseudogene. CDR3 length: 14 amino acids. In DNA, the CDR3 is TGTGCCAGCAGCGCACGGGACAGCTCCTACGAGCAGTACTTC. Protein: CASSARDSSYEQYF.

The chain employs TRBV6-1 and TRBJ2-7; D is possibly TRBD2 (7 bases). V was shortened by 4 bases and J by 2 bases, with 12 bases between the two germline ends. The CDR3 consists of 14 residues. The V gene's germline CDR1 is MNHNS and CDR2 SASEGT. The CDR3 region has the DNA TGTGCCAGCAGTGTGTTCGGGGGGCCCTACGAGCAGTACTTC. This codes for CASSVFGGPYEQYF.

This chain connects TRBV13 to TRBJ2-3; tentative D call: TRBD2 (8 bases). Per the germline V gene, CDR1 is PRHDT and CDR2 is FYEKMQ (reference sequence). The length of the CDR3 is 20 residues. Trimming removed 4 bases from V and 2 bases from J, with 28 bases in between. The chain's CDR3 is CASSSPTGQAGAQITDTQYF. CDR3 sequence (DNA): TGTGCCAGCAGCTCCCCGACAGGGCAAGCGGGGGCCCAGATCACAGATACGCAGTATTTT.

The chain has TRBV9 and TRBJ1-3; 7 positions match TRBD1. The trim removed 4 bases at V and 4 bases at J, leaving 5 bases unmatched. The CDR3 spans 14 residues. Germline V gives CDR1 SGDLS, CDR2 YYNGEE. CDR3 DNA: TGTGCCAGCAGCATGGGACAGACGGGAAACACCATATATTTT. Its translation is CASSMGQTGNTIYF.

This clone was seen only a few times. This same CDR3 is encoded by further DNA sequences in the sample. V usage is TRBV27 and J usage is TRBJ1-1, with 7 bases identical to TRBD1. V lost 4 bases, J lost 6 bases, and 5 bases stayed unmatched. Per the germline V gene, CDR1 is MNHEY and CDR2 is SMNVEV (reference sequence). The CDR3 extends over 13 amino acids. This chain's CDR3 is CASSSQGVAEAFF. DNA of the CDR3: TGTGCCAGCAGTTCTCAGGGGGTGGCTGAAGCTTTCTTT.

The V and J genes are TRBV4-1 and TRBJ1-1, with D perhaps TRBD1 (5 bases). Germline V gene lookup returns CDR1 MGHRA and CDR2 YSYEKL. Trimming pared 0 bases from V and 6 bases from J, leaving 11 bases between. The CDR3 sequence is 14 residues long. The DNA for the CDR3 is TGCGCCAGCAGCCAAGAGGAGGGGATCCCTGAAGCTTTCTTT. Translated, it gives CASSQEEGIPEAFF.

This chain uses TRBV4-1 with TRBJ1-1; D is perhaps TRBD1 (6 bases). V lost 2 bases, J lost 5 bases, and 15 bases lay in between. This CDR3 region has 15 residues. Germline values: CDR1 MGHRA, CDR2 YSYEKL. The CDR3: CASSQPTGRGTEAFF. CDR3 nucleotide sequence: TGCGCCAGCAGCCAACCCACAGGGAGGGGAACTGAAGCTTTCTTT.

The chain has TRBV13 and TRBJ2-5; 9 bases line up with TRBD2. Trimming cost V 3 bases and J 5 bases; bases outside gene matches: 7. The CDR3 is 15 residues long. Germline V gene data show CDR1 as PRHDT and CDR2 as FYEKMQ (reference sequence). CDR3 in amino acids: CASSFGLANGETQYF. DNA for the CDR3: TGTGCCAGCAGCTTCGGACTAGCGAACGGCGAGACCCAGTACTTC. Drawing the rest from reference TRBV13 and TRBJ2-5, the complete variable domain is AAGVIQSPRHLIKEKRETATLKCYPIPRHDTVYWYQQGPGQDPQFLISFYEKMQSDKGSIPDRFSAQQFSDYHSELNMSSLELGDSALYFCASSFGLANGETQYFGPGTRLLVL.

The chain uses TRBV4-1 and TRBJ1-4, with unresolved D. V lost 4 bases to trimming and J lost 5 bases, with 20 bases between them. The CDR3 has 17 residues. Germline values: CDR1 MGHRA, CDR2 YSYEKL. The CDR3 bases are TGCGCCAGCAGCCCCCGGGCGGCCGAGTATCTCAATGAAAAACTGTTTTTT. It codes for CASSPRAAEYLNEKLFF.

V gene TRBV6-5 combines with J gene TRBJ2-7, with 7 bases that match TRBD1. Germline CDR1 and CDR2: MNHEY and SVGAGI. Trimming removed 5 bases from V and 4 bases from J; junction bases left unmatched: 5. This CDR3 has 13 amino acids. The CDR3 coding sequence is TGTGCCAGCAGTAAGGGACAGAGATACGAGCAGTACTTC. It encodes CASSKGQRYEQYF.

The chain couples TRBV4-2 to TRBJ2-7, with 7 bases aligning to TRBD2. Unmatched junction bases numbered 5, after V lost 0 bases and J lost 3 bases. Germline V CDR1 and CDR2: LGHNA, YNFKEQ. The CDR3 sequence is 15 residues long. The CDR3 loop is CASSQDRASGYEQYF. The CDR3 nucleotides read TGTGCCAGCAGCCAAGATCGGGCTAGCGGCTACGAGCAGTACTTC.

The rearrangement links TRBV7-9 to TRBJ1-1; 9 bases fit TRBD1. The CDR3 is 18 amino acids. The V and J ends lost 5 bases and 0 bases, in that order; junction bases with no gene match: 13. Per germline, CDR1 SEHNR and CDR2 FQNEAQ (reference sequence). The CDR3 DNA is TGTGCCAGCAGCCCACCGGGACAGGGTGGGGGGATGAACACTGAAGCTTTCTTT. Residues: CASSPPGQGGGMNTEAFF.

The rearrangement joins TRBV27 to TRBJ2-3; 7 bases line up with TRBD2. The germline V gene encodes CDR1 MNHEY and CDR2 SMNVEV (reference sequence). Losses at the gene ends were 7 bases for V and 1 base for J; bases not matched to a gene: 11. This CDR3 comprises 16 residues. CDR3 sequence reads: CASTLGGGDGTDTQYF. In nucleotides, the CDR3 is TGTGCCAGCACCTTGGGTGGGGGGGACGGCACAGATACGCAGTATTTT.

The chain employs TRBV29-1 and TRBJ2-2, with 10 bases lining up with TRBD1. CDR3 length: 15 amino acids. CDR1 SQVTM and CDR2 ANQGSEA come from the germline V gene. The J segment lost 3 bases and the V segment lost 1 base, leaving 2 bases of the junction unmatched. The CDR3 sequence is CSVEGDRGYTGELFF. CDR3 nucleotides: TGCAGCGTTGAAGGGGACAGGGGCTACACCGGGGAGCTGTTTTTT.

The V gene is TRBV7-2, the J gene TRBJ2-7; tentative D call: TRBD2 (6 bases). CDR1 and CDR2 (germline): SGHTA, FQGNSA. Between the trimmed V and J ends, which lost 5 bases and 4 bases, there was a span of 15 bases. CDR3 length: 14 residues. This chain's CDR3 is CASSLLGGTYEQYF. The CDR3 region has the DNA TGTGCCAGCAGCCTACTGGGGGGAACGTACGAGCAGTACTTC. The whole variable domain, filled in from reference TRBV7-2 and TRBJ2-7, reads GAGVSQSPSNKVTEKGKDVELRCDPISGHTALYWYRQSLGQGLEFLIYFQGNSAPDKSGLPSDRFSAERTGGSVSTLTIQRTQQEDSAVYLCASSLLGGTYEQYFGPGTRLTVT.

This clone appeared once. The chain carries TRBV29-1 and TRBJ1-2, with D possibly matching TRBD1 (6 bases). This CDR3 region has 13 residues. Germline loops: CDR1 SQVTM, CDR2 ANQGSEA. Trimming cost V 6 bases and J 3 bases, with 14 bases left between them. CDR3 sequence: CSVPGHLHYGYTF. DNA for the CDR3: TGCAGCGTCCCGGGACATCTCCACTATGGCTACACCTTC.

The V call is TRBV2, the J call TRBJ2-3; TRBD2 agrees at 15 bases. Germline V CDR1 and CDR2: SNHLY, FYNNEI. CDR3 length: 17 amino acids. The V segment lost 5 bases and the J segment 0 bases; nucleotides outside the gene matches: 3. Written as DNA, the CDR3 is TGTGCCAGCAGTCGGACTAGCGGGGGGGCAAGCACAGATACGCAGTATTTT. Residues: CASSRTSGGASTDTQYF. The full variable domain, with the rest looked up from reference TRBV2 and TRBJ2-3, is EPEVTQTPSHQVTQMGQEVILRCVPISNHLYFYWYRQILGQKVEFLVSFYNNEISEKSEIFDDQFSVERPDGSNFTLKIRSTKLEDSAMYFCASSRTSGGASTDTQYFGPGTRLTVL.

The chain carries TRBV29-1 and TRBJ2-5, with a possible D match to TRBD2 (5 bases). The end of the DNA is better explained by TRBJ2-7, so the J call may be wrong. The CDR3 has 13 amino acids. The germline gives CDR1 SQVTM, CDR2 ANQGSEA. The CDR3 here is CSVNLPLGDEQYF. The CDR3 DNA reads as TGCAGCGTTAATTTACCCCTCGGGGACGAGCAGTACTTC.